The 22 T cell receptor beta chains given below trace back to one sample, sequenced in a study of blood T cell repertoires in COVID-19. Measured with immunoSEQ multiplex PCR; TCRdb has only the in-frame clones, and not every one. The data hold tens of thousands of clones, with approximately 79% observed a single time. Sequenced sample: peripheral blood. All receptors derive from a human donor in a cohort sampled during active COVID-19.

This rearrangement joins TRBV6-4 to TRBJ2-3; 13 bases match TRBD2. In germline, CDR1 is MRHNA, CDR2 SNTAGT. The CDR3 covers 16 residues. The junction had 1 base not matched to a gene; V was cut back by 0 bases and J by 4 bases. The CDR3 bases are TGTGCCAGCAGTGACTCACTAGCGGGAGGGCCAGATACGCAGTATTTT. Translation gives CASSDSLAGGPDTQYF.

The chain employs TRBV24-1 and TRBJ1-1; D is undetermined. Germline V lookup: CDR1 KGHDR, CDR2 SFDVKD. Between the trimmed V and J ends, which lost 2 bases and 3 bases, there was a span of 6 bases. This CDR3 is built from 13 residues. CDR3 sequence (DNA): TGTGCCACCAGTGATTCCGGTTACACTGAAGCTTTCTTT. Residues: CATSDSGYTEAFF.

This chain connects TRBV2 to TRBJ1-2; tentatively, D is TRBD1 (5 bases). Germline loops: CDR1 SNHLY, CDR2 FYNNEI. Between the trimmed V and J ends, which lost 6 bases and 2 bases, there was a span of 10 bases. The CDR3 loop spans 13 amino acids. CDR3 amino acids: CASREGRNYGYTF. The CDR3 DNA reads as TGTGCCAGCAGGGAGGGACGGAACTATGGCTACACCTTC.

The chain couples TRBV9 to TRBJ2-7, with TRBD2 matching 14 bases. V dropped 9 bases and J dropped 2; count of bases not matched to a gene: 31. The CDR3 spans 23 residues. CDR1 and CDR2 (germline): SGDLS, YYNGEE. In DNA, the CDR3 is TGTGCCAATCCCGGACTAGCGGACTCTGCCGGTGGGACTAGCGGGAGACCCACCTACGAGCAGTACTTC. It specifies CANPGLADSAGGTSGRPTYEQYF. Combining the CDR3 with reference TRBV9 and TRBJ2-7 gives the whole variable domain DSGVTQTPKHLITATGQRVTLRCSPRSGDLSVYWYQQSLDQGLQFLIQYYNGEERAKGNILERFSAQQFPDLHSELNLSSLELGDSALYFCANPGLADSAGGTSGRPTYEQYFGPGTRLTVT.

The rearrangement links TRBV3-1 (or the pseudogene TRBV3-2) to TRBJ2-3, with 9 positions matching TRBD2. This CDR3 has 15 residues. Germline V gene lookup returns CDR1 LGHDT and CDR2 YNNKEL (reference sequence). V lost 1 base and J lost 1; bases outside the gene matches: 0. Here the CDR3 reads CASSQGTSGTDTQYF. DNA of the CDR3: TGTGCCAGCAGCCAAGGGACTAGCGGCACAGATACGCAGTATTTT.

The chain recombines TRBV6-6 with TRBJ2-7, with 9 bases identical to TRBD1. The CDR3 spans 14 residues. V lost 6 bases, J lost 2 bases, and 5 bases stayed unmatched. Germline V lookup: CDR1 MNHNY, CDR2 SVGAGI (reference sequence). The CDR3 DNA follows: TGTGCCAGCAGCTCCGACAGGGGGACCTACGAGCAGTACTTC. This codes for CASSSDRGTYEQYF.

The gene calls are TRBV4-2 and TRBJ2-2; D is perhaps TRBD2 (5 bases). V was clipped by 2 bases and J by 4 bases, with 11 bases between them. The germline gives CDR1 LGHNA, CDR2 YNFKEQ. This CDR3 region has 15 residues. CDR3 in amino acids: CASSQLASGTGELFF. The CDR3 bases are TGTGCCAGCAGCCAACTAGCCTCGGGCACCGGGGAGCTGTTTTTT.

This rearrangement joins TRBV5-4 to TRBJ2-7; a possible D gene is TRBD1 (5 bases). From germline, CDR1 is SGHNT and CDR2 YYREEE (reference sequence). With 1 base removed from V and 2 bases from J, the gap between germline ends came to 13 bases. There are 15 residues in the CDR3. The CDR3: CASSLIGQLTYEQYF. The CDR3 bases are TGTGCCAGCAGCTTGATCGGACAACTTACCTACGAGCAGTACTTC. The whole variable domain, remainder taken from reference TRBV5-4 and TRBJ2-7, is ETGVTQSPTHLIKTRGQQVTLRCSSQSGHNTVSWYQQALGQGPQFIFQYYREEENGRGNFPPRFSGLQFPNYSSELNVNALELDDSALYLCASSLIGQLTYEQYFGPGTRLTVT.

The chain uses TRBV5-6 and TRBJ2-7, with a tentative D call TRBD2 (5 bases). Germline CDR1 is SGHDT and CDR2 is YYEEEE. V shed 3 bases and J shed 3 bases, with 10 bases lying between them. The CDR3 spans 13 residues. The CDR3 DNA follows: TGTGCCAGCAGCTCCCTCGGGGTCTACGAGCAGTACTTC. Translation: CASSSLGVYEQYF.

This clone was seen a few times. J is TRBJ2-7 and V is TRBV18, with 14 bases aligning to TRBD2. The CDR3 totals 19 residues. Germline V gives CDR1 KGHSH, CDR2 LQKENI. After removal of 4 bases from V and 3 bases from J, the junction contained 14 bases not matched to a gene. The CDR3 reads CASSLLTGTSGSPNYEQYF. For the CDR3, the DNA is TGTGCCAGCTCACTCCTGACCGGGACTAGCGGGAGTCCTAACTACGAGCAGTACTTC.

The V call is TRBV13, the J call TRBJ1-2; weak D call: TRBD1 (6 bases). Looked up from germline, CDR1 is PRHDT and CDR2 is FYEKMQ (reference sequence). There are 15 residues in the CDR3. The ends were cut back, 5 bases at V and 9 bases at J, with 22 bases in the middle. Here the CDR3 reads CASSLQFSGVKSYTF. The CDR3 DNA follows: TGTGCCAGCAGCCTACAATTCTCAGGGGTTAAGAGCTACACCTTC. The whole variable domain, filled in from reference TRBV13 and TRBJ1-2, reads AAGVIQSPRHLIKEKRETATLKCYPIPRHDTVYWYQQGPGQDPQFLISFYEKMQSDKGSIPDRFSAQQFSDYHSELNMSSLELGDSALYFCASSLQFSGVKSYTFGSGTRLTVV.

The V and J genes are TRBV5-4 and TRBJ1-1; D possibly corresponds to TRBD1 (5 bases). Germline V lookup: CDR1 SGHNT, CDR2 YYREEE (reference sequence). The CDR3 runs 17 residues. The V end lost 2 bases, the J end lost 1 base, and 18 bases lay between the germline ends. This CDR3 reads CASSFTSIRGKNTEAFF. In nucleotides, the CDR3 is TGTGCCAGCAGCTTTACGAGTATTAGGGGAAAGAACACTGAAGCTTTCTTT.

This rearrangement joins TRBV28 to TRBJ1-5; D call uncertain. Germline-derived CDR1 and CDR2 are MDHEN and SYDVKM. This CDR3 is 15 amino acids long. V was trimmed by 3 bases and J by 6 bases, leaving 15 bases between them. This CDR3 is CASSFSRGSGQPQHF. In DNA form, the CDR3 reads TGTGCCAGCAGTTTCAGCCGAGGGAGCGGTCAGCCCCAGCATTTT.

The rearrangement joins TRBV6-6 to TRBJ1-5, with D possibly TRBD1 on 6 matching bases. The V end was cut by 4 bases, the J end by 3 bases, with 13 bases between. The CDR3 spans 15 residues. Per the germline V gene, CDR1 is MNHNY and CDR2 is SVGAGI (reference sequence). The CDR3: CASSFTGLHNQPQHF. DNA of the CDR3: TGTGCCAGCAGTTTTACAGGGCTTCACAATCAGCCCCAGCATTTT.

Of note for this clone: The junction departs from germline at one end; a sequencing error may be responsible. The chain joins TRBV19 to TRBJ1-1; no clear D. Per germline, CDR1 LNHDA and CDR2 SQIVND (reference sequence). The CDR3 spans 13 residues. CDR3 protein: CASTNTGDTEAFF. In nucleotides, the CDR3 is TGTGCCAGTACCAATACGGGAGACACCGAAGCTTTCTTT.

A few counts support this clone. The genes are TRBV10-3 and TRBJ2-1; 9 bases fit TRBD1. CDR3 length: 15 residues. Losses at the gene ends were 0 bases for V and 7 bases for J; bases not matched to a gene: 4. The germline V gene has CDR1 ENHRY and CDR2 SYGVKD. CDR3 DNA sequence: TGTGCCATCAGTGAGTCGGGACAGGGATCGAATGAGCAGTTCTTC. It yields the protein CAISESGQGSNEQFF.

V and J are TRBV28 and TRBJ1-5; possibly TRBD1 for D (6 bases). V dropped 6 bases and J dropped 5 bases, with 17 bases sitting between them. The V gene's germline CDR1 is MDHEN and CDR2 SYDVKM. The CDR3 spans 15 residues. The CDR3 coding sequence is TGTGCCAGCAGCTTCGACAGGTTTAGGGATCAGCCCCAGCATTTT. Amino acids: CASSFDRFRDQPQHF.

The chain carries TRBV10-1 and TRBJ1-1; TRBD1 matches 7 bases. In germline, CDR1 is WNHNN, CDR2 SYGVQD (reference sequence). V gave up 8 bases and J gave up 2 bases; unmatched junction bases: 5. The CDR3 covers 13 residues. The chain's CDR3 is CASRHRGNTEAFF. CDR3 DNA sequence: TGCGCCAGCCGCCACAGGGGTAACACTGAAGCTTTCTTT.

CDR3 nucleotides: TGTGCCAGCAGCCCCCGGGACAGGGCCACCACAGATACGCAGTATTTT. It is translated as CASSPRDRATTDTQYF. This chain joins TRBV7-2 and TRBJ2-3, with 9 bases lining up with TRBD1. The J segment lost 2 bases and the V segment lost 5 bases, leaving 8 bases of the junction unmatched. CDR1 and CDR2 (germline): SGHTA, FQGNSA. CDR3 length: 16 amino acids.

A single count supports this clone. The J gene is TRBJ1-1, the V gene TRBV6-6, with 9 bases lining up with TRBD1. Germline V gene sequence: CDR1 MNHNY, CDR2 SVGAGI (reference sequence). The ends lost 8 bases at V and 5 bases at J; junction bases unmatched: 9. The CDR3 has 14 amino acids. The CDR3 bases are TGTGCCAGCGGAACCATGACAGGGGGTACTGAAGCTTTCTTT. Protein: CASGTMTGGTEAFF.

This rearrangement joins TRBV11-2 to TRBJ2-2, with D unresolved. The CDR3 loop spans 14 amino acids. V lost 4 bases to trimming and J lost 5 bases, with 11 bases between them. Per germline, CDR1 SGHAT and CDR2 FQNNGV. The CDR3 sequence: CASSSLKRTGELFF. Here the CDR3 DNA reads TGTGCCAGCAGCTCTTTAAAACGGACCGGGGAGCTGTTTTTT.

In this sample, this clone turned up a few times. V is TRBV29-1 and J is TRBJ1-2, with D tentatively TRBD1 (5 bases). The CDR3 consists of 11 residues. Germline V gives CDR1 SQVTM, CDR2 ANQGSEA. Trimming took off 6 bases at V and 7 bases at J, with 12 bases between the two ends. The CDR3 sequence: CSVPGAGGYTF. The CDR3 DNA follows: TGCAGCGTCCCTGGGGCTGGTGGCTACACCTTC.